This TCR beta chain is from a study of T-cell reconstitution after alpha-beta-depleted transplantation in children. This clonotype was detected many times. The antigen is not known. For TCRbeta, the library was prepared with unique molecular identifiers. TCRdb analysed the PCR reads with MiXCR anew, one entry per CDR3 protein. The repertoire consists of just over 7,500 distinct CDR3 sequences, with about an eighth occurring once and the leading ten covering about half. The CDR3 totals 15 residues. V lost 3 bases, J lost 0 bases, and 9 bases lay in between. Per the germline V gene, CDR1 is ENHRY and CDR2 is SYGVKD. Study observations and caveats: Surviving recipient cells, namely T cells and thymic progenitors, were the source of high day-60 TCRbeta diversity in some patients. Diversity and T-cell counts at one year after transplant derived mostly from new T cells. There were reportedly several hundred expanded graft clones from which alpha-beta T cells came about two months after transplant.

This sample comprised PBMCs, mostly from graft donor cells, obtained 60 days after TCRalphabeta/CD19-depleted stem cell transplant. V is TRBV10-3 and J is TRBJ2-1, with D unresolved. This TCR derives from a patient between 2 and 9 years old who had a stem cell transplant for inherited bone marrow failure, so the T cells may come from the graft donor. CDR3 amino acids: CAISDFRSSYNEQFF. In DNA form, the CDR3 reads TGTGCCATCAGTGACTTCCGTAGCTCCTACAATGAGCAGTTCTTC.